This is a list of T cell receptor beta chains from one sample in a study of a mutant IDH1 vaccine in newly diagnosed glioma. Assay: immunoSEQ multiplex PCR; the TCRdb copy retains only in-frame clones and omits some. The table shows about 88,000 clones, with roughly 87% occurring only once. The material sequenced was PBMCs, taken from a glioma patient treated with radiotherapy, temozolomide or both. These receptors were collected from a man aged 35-49 years with glioma. Some clones in this sample may be carry-over from other donors' samples. The CDR3 runs from the conserved cysteine through the conserved F or W. Fields, in order: D gene, J gene, clone size, V gene, CDR3 protein. A D gene is named only where the DNA matches it firmly. Some rows mark clone size as missing; the rest say once, few, many or name a class of expanded clone.

D: -
J: TRBJ1-2
size: -
V: TRBV6-5
CDR3: CASGTRGNYGYTF

D: -
J: TRBJ2-3
size: -
V: TRBV6-4
CDR3: CASSARGPLDTQYF

D: -
J: TRBJ1-3
size: few
V: TRBV6-5
CDR3: CASSSREAGNTIYF

D: TRBD2
J: TRBJ2-3
size: -
V: TRBV2
CDR3: CASTRGDLTDTQYF

D: -
J: TRBJ1-1
size: few
V: TRBV5-6
CDR3: CASSLVTNTEAFF

D: -
J: TRBJ2-7
size: -
V: TRBV2
CDR3: CASSQGFHEQYF

D: TRBD2
J: TRBJ2-7
size: few
V: TRBV6-4
CDR3: CASRDLWRGTPYEQYF

D: TRBD1
J: TRBJ1-5
size: -
V: TRBV2
CDR3: CASSVKQGDGQPQHF

D: -
J: TRBJ1-4
size: -
V: TRBV7-9
CDR3: CASSFSGEKLFF

D: -
J: TRBJ2-1
size: -
V: TRBV7-2
CDR3: CASSSSGSGYRGNEQFF

D: -
J: TRBJ2-1
size: -
V: TRBV5-1
CDR3: CASSLGDGNEQFF

D: -
J: TRBJ2-3
size: -
V: TRBV19
CDR3: CASSIRGATATDTQYF

D: -
J: TRBJ1-5
size: -
V: TRBV4-1
CDR3: CASSQEGAPGNQPQHF

D: -
J: TRBJ1-4
size: -
V: TRBV21-1
CDR3: CASSKEGRVLFF

D: -
J: TRBJ1-1
size: -
V: TRBV6-6
CDR3: CASTLSWGTEAFF

D: -
J: TRBJ1-1
size: few
V: TRBV5-1
CDR3: CASSLEANTEAFF

D: -
J: TRBJ1-6
size: -
V: TRBV30
CDR3: CAWKGPSSYNSPLHF

D: TRBD2
J: TRBJ2-1
size: -
V: TRBV4-1
CDR3: CASRGGEGEQFF

D: -
J: TRBJ2-7
size: once
V: TRBV7-9
CDR3: CASSSTAYEQYF

D: -
J: TRBJ2-5
size: -
V: TRBV4-1
CDR3: CASSQALGDGKTQYF

D: TRBD1
J: TRBJ1-2
size: -
V: TRBV6-5
CDR3: CASSSRQGRIYGYTF

D: -
J: TRBJ1-2
size: -
V: TRBV5-8
CDR3: CASTLRGGSRSGYTF

D: -
J: TRBJ1-1
size: -
V: TRBV4-1
CDR3: CASSSARTGLNTEAFF

D: -
J: TRBJ1-4
size: -
V: TRBV27
CDR3: CASSLPRGEKLFF

D: -
J: TRBJ2-7
size: -
V: TRBV7-9
CDR3: CASSFEGIYEQYF

D: -
J: TRBJ2-2
size: -
V: TRBV19
CDR3: CASSRLAHSTGELFF

D: TRBD1
J: TRBJ2-7
size: few
V: TRBV5-1
CDR3: CASSSPGQGKEEQYF

D: -
J: TRBJ2-3
size: -
V: TRBV11-2
CDR3: CASSLDGGRAQYF

D: TRBD1
J: TRBJ1-3
size: -
V: TRBV30
CDR3: CAWSVWDRVSGNTIYF

D: -
J: TRBJ1-1
size: -
V: TRBV5-6
CDR3: CASSLSPRDTEAFF

D: -
J: TRBJ2-7
size: -
V: TRBV19
CDR3: CASSIGVGTVYYEQYF

D: -
J: TRBJ1-1
size: -
V: TRBV7-9
CDR3: CASSLVSRSATHTEAFF

D: -
J: TRBJ1-5
size: -
V: TRBV5-6
CDR3: CASSILEGRNQPQHF

D: TRBD1
J: TRBJ1-2
size: -
V: TRBV30
CDR3: CAWSSGTVGYTF

D: -
J: TRBJ1-1
size: -
V: TRBV5-4
CDR3: CASSQDGPEAFF

D: TRBD1
J: TRBJ1-6
size: -
V: TRBV5-1
CDR3: CASSLVPGGRDNSPLHF

D: -
J: TRBJ2-6
size: -
V: TRBV29-1
CDR3: CSVVVYSGANVLTF

D: TRBD2
J: TRBJ2-5
size: -
V: TRBV4-1
CDR3: CASSLLAGGGETQYF

D: -
J: TRBJ1-1
size: -
V: TRBV4-1
CDR3: CASSLRANTEAFF